The 29 T cell receptor beta chains given below trace back to one sample, sequenced in a study of cytomegalovirus exposure and HLA in healthy donors. It was with 60 Vbeta and 13 Jbeta primers that the PCR ran. Here immunoSEQ multiplex PCR was the method, and the copy in TCRdb shows in-frame clones only, minus some. Among around 150,000 clones listed, 60% to 85% were seen once. The source material was PBMCs. These receptors were collected from a woman aged 45-60 years in good health and CMV-seropositive.

J is TRBJ1-2 and V is TRBV7-9; D is perhaps TRBD1 (6 bases). This CDR3 has 14 residues. Germline assignment: CDR1 SEHNR and CDR2 FQNEAQ (reference sequence). The ends were cut back, 5 bases at V and 8 bases at J, with 18 bases in the middle. CDR3 DNA sequence: TGTGCCAGCAGCCGTAGACAGGACCTTAGGGGCTACACCTTC. Translating it yields CASSRRQDLRGYTF. Variable domain in full (rest from reference TRBV7-9 and TRBJ1-2): DTGVSQNPRHKITKRGQNVTFRCDPISEHNRLYWYRQTLGQGPEFLTYFQNEAQLEKSRLLSDRFSAERPKGSFSTLEIQRTEQGDSAMYLCASSRRQDLRGYTFGSGTRLTVV.

This clone came up a few times. This sequence joins TRBV5-5 and TRBJ2-5, with D possibly matching TRBD1 (6 bases). CDR3 length: 15 residues. The germline V gene encodes CDR1 SGHKS and CDR2 YYEKEE (reference sequence). The V end lost 2 bases, the J end lost 4 bases, and 15 bases lay between the germline ends. The CDR3 coding sequence is TGTGCCAGCAGCTTAACAGGGCTGGGGGCAGAGACCCAGTACTTC. Translating gives CASSLTGLGAETQYF.

The gene calls are TRBV11-3 and TRBJ2-1, with 7 positions matching TRBD2. This CDR3 region has 15 residues. Germline CDR1 is SGHNT and CDR2 is YENEEA. With 5 bases clipped from V and 2 bases from J, the junction kept 6 bases outside the gene matches. CDR3 in DNA: TGTGCCAGCAGCCCGTCGGGGGGTCCCTACAATGAGCAGTTCTTC. Its protein is CASSPSGGPYNEQFF.

The gene calls are TRBV7-9 and TRBJ2-6; 12 bases are shared with TRBD1. This CDR3 has 17 amino acids. V dropped 4 bases and J dropped 3; count of bases not matched to a gene: 4. Germline CDR1 SEHNR, CDR2 FQNEAQ (reference sequence). The CDR3 DNA reads as TGTGCCAGCAGCTCCGGGACAGGGGGCGGTGGGGCCAACGTCCTGACTTTC. This encodes CASSSGTGGGGANVLTF.

The chain employs TRBV29-1 and TRBJ2-7, with 7 bases that match TRBD1. CDR1 SQVTM and CDR2 ANQGSEA come from the germline V gene. The CDR3 runs to 13 residues. Trimming at V came to 6 bases and at J to 2 bases, leaving 7 bases not matched to a gene. In DNA, the CDR3 is TGCAGCGTCACCCGGGACAGAACCTACGAGCAGTACTTC. Its protein is CSVTRDRTYEQYF.

This clone turned up a few times. J is TRBJ1-2 and V is TRBV20-1; 7 nucleotides agree with TRBD1. The germline V gene has CDR1 DFQATT and CDR2 SNEGSKA (reference sequence). The CDR3 contains 11 residues. J gave up 8 bases and V 6 bases, and 6 bases lay outside the gene matches. DNA for the CDR3: TGCAGTGCCACACCAGGGGGGGGCTACACCTTC. Residues: CSATPGGGYTF.

CDR3 residues: CASSGDSLNEKLFF. CDR3 coding DNA: TGTGCCAGCAGCGGGGACAGTCTGAATGAAAAACTGTTTTTT. This chain connects TRBV9 to TRBJ1-4; 7 nucleotides align to TRBD1. CDR1 SGDLS and CDR2 YYNGEE come from the germline V gene. CDR3 length equals 14 residues. The V gene end was trimmed by 3 bases and the J gene end by 5 bases; junction bases not matched to a gene: 4.

This clone occurred once. The J gene is TRBJ2-7, the V gene TRBV2, with no clear D. Trimming pared 6 bases from V and 0 bases from J, leaving 3 bases between. The CDR3 spans 11 residues. Germline V gene lookup returns CDR1 SNHLY and CDR2 FYNNEI. The chain's CDR3 is CASRSSYEQYF. For the CDR3, the DNA is TGTGCCAGCAGGAGCTCCTACGAGCAGTACTTC.

The chain uses TRBV7-9 and TRBJ2-1, with 8 positions matching TRBD2. V lost 3 bases to trimming and J lost 0 bases; unmatched junction nucleotides: 4. The CDR3 totals 16 residues. Per germline, CDR1 SEHNR and CDR2 FQNEAQ (reference sequence). The CDR3 region has the DNA TGTGCCAGCAGCTTGCGGGGGGCTGCCTCCTACAATGAGCAGTTCTTC. Encoded protein: CASSLRGAASYNEQFF.

The genes are TRBV19 and TRBJ1-2; D unresolved. This CDR3 contains 13 residues. V shed 6 bases and J shed 5 bases, with 13 bases lying between them. CDR1 and CDR2 (germline): LNHDA, SQIVND (reference sequence). The CDR3 DNA reads as TGTGCCAGTAGCCCGGAGGGAAGGTATGGCTACACCTTC. This encodes CASSPEGRYGYTF.

A single count supports this clone. The rearrangement joins TRBV29-1 to TRBJ1-4, with D possibly matching TRBD1 (6 bases). V was trimmed by 2 bases and J by 9 bases, leaving 22 bases between them. This CDR3 region has 16 residues. Germline V gene lookup returns CDR1 SQVTM and CDR2 ANQGSEA. CDR3 loop: CSVEKRGGTPSKKLFF. The CDR3 region has the DNA TGCAGCGTTGAAAAAAGGGGGGGGACACCCTCCAAAAAACTGTTTTTT. The whole variable domain, filled in from reference TRBV29-1 and TRBJ1-4, reads SAVISQKPSRDICQRGTSLTIQCQVDSQVTMMFWYRQQPGQSLTLIATANQGSEATYESGFVIDKFPISRPNLTFSTLTVSNMSPEDSSIYLCSVEKRGGTPSKKLFFGSGTQLSVL.

This rearrangement joins TRBV2 to TRBJ1-2; D is undetermined. V lost 4 bases and J 4 bases, leaving 16 bases between the germline ends. The CDR3 is made up of 15 amino acids. Germline CDR1 is SNHLY and CDR2 is FYNNEI. This CDR3 is CASSGAGRVSYGYTF. DNA of the CDR3: TGTGCCAGCAGTGGTGCCGGGAGGGTGAGCTATGGCTACACCTTC.

This chain connects TRBV5-8 to TRBJ1-1, with D perhaps TRBD1 (5 bases). The CDR3 has 13 residues. Germline V lookup: CDR1 SGHTS, CDR2 YDEGEE. V gave up 2 bases and J gave up 10 bases, with 15 bases separating them. The CDR3 spells CASSFGQERGAFF. CDR3 DNA: TGTGCCAGCAGCTTCGGACAAGAAAGGGGAGCTTTCTTT.

The V gene is TRBV2, the J gene TRBJ1-6; D is unresolved. CDR1 and CDR2 from the germline V gene are SNHLY and FYNNEI. There are 18 residues in the CDR3. V was shortened by 6 bases and J by 6 bases, with 24 bases between the two germline ends. This CDR3 is CASSESFLRAGGNSPLHF. DNA for the CDR3: TGTGCCAGCAGCGAATCCTTCCTAAGGGCGGGAGGTAATTCACCCCTCCACTTT.

This clone was detected a few times. The chain carries TRBV7-9 and TRBJ1-4, with a tentative D call TRBD1 (5 bases). CDR3 size: 12 residues. The V end was cut by 7 bases, the J end by 6 bases, with 9 bases between. CDR1 and CDR2 (germline): SEHNR, FQNEAQ (reference sequence). CDR3 sequence reads: CASIGRDEKLFF. The CDR3 nucleotides are TGTGCCAGCATAGGCAGGGATGAAAAACTGTTTTTT.

The gene calls are TRBV5-1 and TRBJ1-4; D not resolved. This CDR3 is 16 amino acids long. The V gene lost 3 bases and the J gene lost 0 bases, with 12 bases spanning the gap. CDR1 and CDR2 (germline): SGHRS, YFSETQ. The CDR3 loop is CASSSQTGATNEKLFF. The DNA of the CDR3 is TGCGCCAGCAGCTCCCAGACGGGAGCAACTAATGAAAAACTGTTTTTT.

This chain joins TRBV27 and TRBJ2-1; no firm D call. Germline CDR1 is MNHEY and CDR2 is SMNVEV (reference sequence). Trimming shortened V by 5 bases and J by 4 bases, and 3 bases separated the two germline ends. The CDR3 totals 11 residues. The CDR3 protein is CASSHYNEQFF. Written as DNA, the CDR3 is TGTGCCAGCAGTCATTACAATGAGCAGTTCTTC.

The rearrangement links TRBV27 to TRBJ2-7, with 15 bases aligning to TRBD2. Looked up from germline, CDR1 is MNHEY and CDR2 is SMNVEV (reference sequence). The CDR3 covers 14 residues. The V segment lost 5 bases and the J segment 6 bases; nucleotides outside the gene matches: 2. Here the CDR3 reads CASSPGLAGGEQYF. The CDR3 coding sequence is TGTGCCAGCAGTCCGGGACTAGCGGGGGGCGAGCAGTACTTC.

The chain employs TRBV5-1 and TRBJ2-5, with D tentatively TRBD2 (6 bases). The V gene's germline CDR1 is SGHRS and CDR2 YFSETQ. Trimming shortened V by 0 bases and J by 5 bases, and 11 bases separated the two germline ends. This CDR3 is 14 amino acids long. CDR3: CASSLESGRETQYF. DNA of the CDR3: TGCGCCAGCAGCTTGGAGAGTGGGAGGGAGACCCAGTACTTC. The full variable domain, completed using reference TRBV5-1 and TRBJ2-5, is KAGVTQTPRYLIKTRGQQVTLSCSPISGHRSVSWYQQTPGQGLQFLFEYFSETQRNKGNFPGRFSGRQFSNSRSEMNVSTLELGDSALYLCASSLESGRETQYFGPGTRLLVL.

A few counts support this clone. The chain has TRBV7-3 and TRBJ2-3; 12 nucleotides align to TRBD1. The CDR3 length is 18 residues. From germline, CDR1 is SGHTA and CDR2 FQGTGA. Trimming cost V 2 bases and J 3 bases; bases outside gene matches: 9. CDR3 loop: CASSLRAGTGGRTDTQYF. In nucleotides, the CDR3 is TGTGCCAGCAGCTTACGTGCCGGGACAGGGGGCAGAACAGATACGCAGTATTTT.

The chain couples TRBV6-1 to TRBJ2-7, with 8 bases aligning to TRBD1. The CDR3 loop spans 13 amino acids. The V and J ends lost 7 bases and 6 bases, in that order; junction bases with no gene match: 8. The germline V gene has CDR1 MNHNS and CDR2 SASEGT. CDR3 protein: CASMRTGIAEQYF. The CDR3 DNA follows: TGTGCCAGCATGCGGACAGGGATCGCCGAGCAGTACTTC.

The chain is built from TRBV18 and TRBJ2-7; 7 nucleotides align to TRBD1. Trimming cost V 5 bases and J 2 bases; bases outside gene matches: 6. The CDR3 consists of 14 residues. Germline CDR1 KGHSH, CDR2 LQKENI. The CDR3: CASSNRDRAYEQYF. The CDR3 bases are TGTGCCAGCTCAAACCGGGACAGAGCCTACGAGCAGTACTTC.

The gene calls are TRBV13 and TRBJ1-2; maybe TRBD1 (6 bases). The CDR3 runs to 15 residues. CDR1 PRHDT and CDR2 FYEKMQ come from the germline V gene (reference sequence). Between the trimmed V and J ends, which lost 1 base and 2 bases, there was a span of 11 bases. DNA for the CDR3: TGTGCCAGCAGCTTAGAGGGGGACCGAAACTATGGCTACACCTTC. Translation gives CASSLEGDRNYGYTF. Complete variable domain (other parts from reference TRBV13 and TRBJ1-2): AAGVIQSPRHLIKEKRETATLKCYPIPRHDTVYWYQQGPGQDPQFLISFYEKMQSDKGSIPDRFSAQQFSDYHSELNMSSLELGDSALYFCASSLEGDRNYGYTFGSGTRLTVV.

The V call is TRBV5-1, the J call TRBJ2-1; 15 nucleotides agree with TRBD2. V gave up 3 bases and J gave up 0 bases; unmatched junction bases: 7. The CDR3 extends over 19 amino acids. Germline CDR1 SGHRS, CDR2 YFSETQ. The CDR3 DNA follows: TGCGCCAGCAGCTCAGAGGGACTAGCGGGGGGAAGCTCCTACAATGAGCAGTTCTTC. Residues: CASSSEGLAGGSSYNEQFF.

This chain joins TRBV5-4 and TRBJ1-6, with TRBD1 matching 7 bases. The germline V gene encodes CDR1 SGHNT and CDR2 YYREEE (reference sequence). The CDR3 consists of 16 residues. Trimming took 0 bases from V and 5 from J; bases not matched to a gene: 5. The CDR3 loop is CASSLASQGDNSPLHF. The CDR3 DNA sequence: TGTGCCAGCAGCTTGGCCTCTCAGGGGGATAATTCACCCCTCCACTTT.

J is TRBJ2-5 and V is TRBV14; no reliable D call. The CDR3 sequence is 12 residues long. Germline CDR1 reads SGHDN; CDR2 reads FVKESK. With 3 bases removed from V and 3 bases from J, the gap between germline ends came to 5 bases. CDR3: CASSHRKETQYF. CDR3 DNA sequence: TGTGCCAGCAGCCACAGAAAAGAGACCCAGTACTTC.

The V call is TRBV5-1, the J call TRBJ1-1; TRBD1 matches 10 bases. The germline V gene has CDR1 SGHRS and CDR2 YFSETQ. The CDR3 covers 14 residues. V was pared by 0 bases and J by 5 bases, with 1 base of the junction left unmatched. The CDR3 bases are TGCGCCAGCAGCTTGGGGGACAGGGGAACTGAAGCTTTCTTT. Amino acids: CASSLGDRGTEAFF.

The gene calls are TRBV13 and TRBJ1-3, with D possibly TRBD1 on 5 matching bases. Trimming removed 3 bases from V and 0 bases from J, with 9 bases in between. The CDR3 sequence is 15 residues long. Looked up from germline, CDR1 is PRHDT and CDR2 is FYEKMQ (reference sequence). CDR3 DNA: TGTGCCAGCAGCTTTCAGGGCAGCTCTGGAAACACCATATATTTT. Amino acids: CASSFQGSSGNTIYF. Together with reference TRBV13 and TRBJ1-3, the CDR3 gives the full variable domain: AAGVIQSPRHLIKEKRETATLKCYPIPRHDTVYWYQQGPGQDPQFLISFYEKMQSDKGSIPDRFSAQQFSDYHSELNMSSLELGDSALYFCASSFQGSSGNTIYFGEGSWLTVV.

This clone has a handful of counts. V and J are TRBV2 and TRBJ2-7; 10 bases line up with TRBD1. V trimming: 8 bases; J trimming: 4 bases; junction bases outside the gene matches: 5. In germline, CDR1 is SNHLY, CDR2 FYNNEI. The CDR3 is made up of 13 amino acids. The CDR3 coding sequence is TGTGCCAGCGCGACAGGGGGCGCGTACGAGCAGTACTTC. Translating gives CASATGGAYEQYF.